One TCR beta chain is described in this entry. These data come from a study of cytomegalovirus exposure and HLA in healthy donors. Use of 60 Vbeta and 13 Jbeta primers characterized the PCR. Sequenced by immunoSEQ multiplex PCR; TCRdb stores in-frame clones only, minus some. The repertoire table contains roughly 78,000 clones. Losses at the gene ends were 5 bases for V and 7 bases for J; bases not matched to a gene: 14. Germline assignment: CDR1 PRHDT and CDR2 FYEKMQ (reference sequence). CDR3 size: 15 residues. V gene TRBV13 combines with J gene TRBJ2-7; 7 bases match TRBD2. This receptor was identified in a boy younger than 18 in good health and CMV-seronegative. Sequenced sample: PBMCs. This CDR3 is CASSTGPAVGGEQYF. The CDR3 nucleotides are TGTGCCAGCAGCACAGGACCAGCGGTCGGGGGGGAGCAGTACTTC.